This T cell receptor beta chain was profiled in a study of shared T cell receptors in the human thymus (dated by TCRdb to 2020 to 2022). As for the study more broadly: The study investigated the way shared, self-reactive T-cell receptor alpha chains are produced in the human thymus.

To prepare the library, the immunoSEQ multiplex PCR assay was applied. As stored in TCRdb, this immuneACCESS dataset retains in-frame rearrangements with V and J assigned. A fraction of the clones does not appear; measured against another copy, unresolved V genes explain less than half of the discrepancy, and the remainder lacks a known reason. The sample records some 700,000 clones, over 75% of which are singletons. Approximately 0.011% of the sample belongs to the ten largest clones. Looking up the germline V gene (reference sequence) yields CDR1 PRHDT and CDR2 FYEKMQ. From the cysteine through the phenylalanine, the CDR3 covers 12 amino acids. The only DNA kept is the CDR3, 36 bases in frame from the first base. Here V drops 4 bases and J drops 7 bases, and the junction holds 2 bases not matched to any gene. This clone was found once. Its antigen has not been determined. Base qualities are not recorded, but no much larger clone differs from it by a single base.

In addition, the sample was reused for a study of human thymus T cells. As described in the second report: Immunologically healthy infants undergoing open corrective cardiac surgery for congenital heart defects in Finland were used as donors. Thymus tissue was obtained as surgical resects removed during corrective cardiac surgery. Both the thymic and the peripheral blood repertoires appeared to show biased V and J gene segment usage. The related research found that thymic TCR repertoires overlapped highly between unrelated individuals. The study described the TCR alpha and beta repertoires in eight or nine infant thymus samples and a few matching peripheral blood samples. The cohort included about six male and a couple of female infants, with donor ages spanning 7 to 244 days. Thymocytes were mechanically released from the tissue and were stored as pellets of 10-30 million cells at -70 degrees C. A QIAsymphony instrument was used to extract genomic DNA from frozen cell pellets. The immunoSEQ multiplex PCR assay was used to amplify the TCRB and TCRAD loci from a standardized quantity of quality-controlled genomic DNA. The amplicons spanned the V(D)J region and were long enough to cover the CDR3 and allow V and J genes to be identified. Through the commercial immunoSEQ service, the amplicons were sequenced on an Illumina platform. Primer bias and sequencing errors were corrected using previously described methods, and TCRAD and TCRB definitions followed the IMGT database. Repertoires were analysed with immunoSEQ Analyzer 3.0 and VDJTools, covering basic statistics, V/J segment usage, diversity estimates, rarefaction and pairwise overlap. Diversity was estimated using the Chao1, ChaoE, Efron-Thisted, Shannon and inverse Simpson indices, and was also estimated on datasets down-sampled to the size of the smallest sample. Repertoire overlap used strict matching of CDR3 nucleotide sequence, V gene and J gene, with Jaccard-based multidimensional scaling clustering. Thymus samples yielded on average around 810,000 unique TCRB clonotypes, compared with roughly 76,000 from blood samples.

The sequence is built from TRBV13 and TRBJ1-1, with 8 bases aligning to TRBD1. This receptor was identified in a boy younger than two with a congenital heart defect. Donor details come from another sample of the same person, matched by shared clones. The material sequenced was thymocytes. The CDR3 reads as follows: CASSSDRGEAFF. In nucleotide form, the sequence is TGTGCCAGCAGCTCCGACAGGGGTGAAGCTTTCTTT.